One and the same sample provided the 10 T cell receptor beta chains below, sequenced in a study of breast tumors, draining lymph nodes, adjacent tissues. TCRdb used MiXCR to reprocess the multiplex PCR reads, holding one entry per CDR3 protein. The table has 150,000 to 200,000 distinct CDR3 sequences, 30% to 35% seen once; the top ten hold 4% to 5.5%. Samples came from axillary lymph nodes draining the breast cancer. Sample: axillary lymph node tissue. The source of these receptors is a female donor with breast cancer. Some clones in this sample may be carry-over from other donors' samples.

The table lists this clonotype with many counts. CDR3 protein: CASSGRNTGELFF. The CDR3 region has the DNA TGTGCCAGCAGCGGGAGGAACACCGGGGAGCTGTTTTTT. The V and J genes are TRBV9 and TRBJ2-2; D is undetermined. CDR3 length equals 13 residues. Per germline, CDR1 SGDLS and CDR2 YYNGEE. Trimming took 3 bases from V and 1 from J, leaving 4 bases between them.

This clonotype was counted a few times. V usage is TRBV6-6 and J usage is TRBJ1-5, with 8 bases that match TRBD1. Trimming removed 5 bases from V and 0 bases from J; junction bases left unmatched: 15. The CDR3 extends over 19 amino acids. Germline V gene data show CDR1 as MNHNY and CDR2 as SVGAGI (reference sequence). The CDR3 sequence: CASSHPDRGVLYSNQPQHF. CDR3 nucleotides: TGTGCCAGCAGTCACCCCGACAGGGGCGTCCTCTATAGCAATCAGCCCCAGCATTTT.

The sample holds many counts of this clonotype. This CDR3 reads CASSIVSATGAYEQYF. DNA of the CDR3: TGTGCCAGTAGTATAGTGTCCGCGACAGGGGCCTACGAGCAGTACTTC. The rearrangement joins TRBV19 to TRBJ2-7, with 8 positions matching TRBD1. J lost 2 bases, V lost 1 base, and 7 bases had no gene match. Germline V gives CDR1 LNHDA, CDR2 SQIVND (reference sequence). The CDR3 runs to 16 residues.

With respect to this clonotype: The junction does not match germline at one end; this may be a read error. The chain uses TRBV20-1 and TRBJ2-7, with D possibly being TRBD2 (5 bases). The germline CDR1 and CDR2 sequences are DFQATT and SNEGSKA (reference sequence). The CDR3 totals 12 residues. The CDR3 loop reads CSVQDWIYEPYF. DNA of the CDR3: TGCAGCGTTCAGGACTGGATCTACGAGCCGTACTTC.

This clonotype was counted a single time. A read error may produce the germline difference seen at one junction end. CDR3 sequence (DNA): TGTGCCTGCAGTGCTGGGACTAGGACCTACGAGCAGTACTTC. Translating it yields CACSAGTRTYEQYF. The chain has TRBV25-1 and TRBJ2-7; TRBD2 agrees at 8 bases. Germline lookup yields CDR1 MGHDK and CDR2 SYGVNS. The CDR3 is made up of 14 amino acids.

This clonotype was observed once. V is TRBV2 and J is TRBJ1-1; weak D call: TRBD1 (5 bases). The V end was cut by 6 bases, the J end by 8 bases, with 22 bases between. The germline V gene has CDR1 SNHLY and CDR2 FYNNEI. The CDR3 runs to 15 residues. The CDR3 protein is CASRWTGGGRPEAFF. The DNA for the CDR3 is TGTGCCAGCAGGTGGACGGGCGGGGGACGTCCCGAAGCTTTCTTT.

The chain couples TRBV6-6 to TRBJ2-5; D may be TRBD1 (5 bases). The germline V gene has CDR1 MNHNY and CDR2 SVGAGI (reference sequence). Trimming shortened V by 5 bases and J by 2 bases, and 12 bases separated the two germline ends. The CDR3 extends over 14 amino acids. The CDR3 coding sequence is TGTGCCAGCAGTCACCAGACAGTGCAAGAGACCCAGTACTTC. This codes for CASSHQTVQETQYF.

At least ten counts were recorded for this clonotype. J is TRBJ2-1 and V is TRBV6-6; 8 positions agree with TRBD2. V lost 5 bases, J lost 0 bases, and 3 bases stayed unmatched. The CDR3 is 15 residues long. Germline CDR1 is MNHNY and CDR2 is SVGAGI (reference sequence). The CDR3 nucleotides are TGTGCCAGCAGTACCGGGGGGGCCTCCTACAATGAGCAGTTCTTC. It yields the protein CASSTGGASYNEQFF.

In its sample, this clonotype was seen many times. The rearrangement joins TRBV5-1 to TRBJ2-1, with TRBD2 matching over 8 bases. The CDR3 consists of 16 residues. Trimming at V came to 1 base and at J to 5 bases, leaving 8 bases not matched to a gene. Germline V gene lookup returns CDR1 SGHRS and CDR2 YFSETQ. The CDR3 loop is CASSLQGTSGHNEQFF. CDR3 nucleotides: TGCGCCAGCAGCTTGCAGGGAACTAGCGGACACAATGAGCAGTTCTTC.

This clonotype was observed many times. The chain joins TRBV7-9 to TRBJ2-3; D remains ambiguous. The V gene's germline CDR1 is SEHNR and CDR2 FQNEAQ (reference sequence). The CDR3 has 12 amino acids. Trimming shortened V by 8 bases and J by 0 bases, and 6 bases separated the two germline ends. The CDR3 loop reads CASARSTDTQYF. CDR3 sequence (DNA): TGTGCCAGCGCCCGAAGCACAGATACGCAGTATTTT.